This TCR beta chain was identified during a study of blood T cells in healthy people across ages (dated by TCRdb to the mid-2010s). In terms of the full investigation: Template switching captured roughly one uniquely barcoded TCR beta cDNA molecule per two T cells in model experiments. To track age-related changes in TCR beta repertoire diversity, the study relied on deep sequencing normalized with unique cDNA molecular identifiers. Four age groups were formed from the donors: young (average roughly 15 years), middle-aged (approximately 39), aged (62) and long-lived (82). The study analyzed two additional independent replicas of 1 million unique cDNA reads from the same blood draw for two donors, one aged 18 to 29 and one aged 80 or older.

What the authors observed across the whole study: Because the CMV infection status of the donors was unknown, age-related changes in expanded clonotypes may potentially have been confounded. Observed TCR beta diversity correlated strongly with the percentage of naive T cells measured by flow cytometry. Conclusive comparison of naive and antigen-experienced compartments was prevented by the profiling of bulk unsorted PBMCs. Compared with the aged group, the long-lived group had more naive CD4+ T cells, fewer expanded clones and increased TCR diversity, a pattern suggesting age selection. Total diversity estimates from one million sequenced T cells were considered lower bounds and underestimates. As age increased, observed TCR beta diversity per million T cells dropped in a roughly linear way, and a significant reduction was already evident by age approximately 40.

Donors were 30 to 45 systemically healthy Caucasian individuals from Russia aged roughly 6 to 90 years. Each donor gave roughly 11 milliliters of peripheral blood, drawn into EDTA-treated Vacutainer tubes. PBMCs were isolated by Ficoll-Paque density-gradient centrifugation, with at least 6.5 million obtained per sample. Total RNA was extracted from PBMCs with Trizol reagent, with at least 6 micrograms obtained per sample. For every donor, flow cytometry on a PBMC aliquot measured the percentage of naive CD45RAhigh/CD27high T cells. Receptors were amplified or captured by 5' RACE. Sequencing used an Illumina HiSeq 2500. A second PCR of roughly 7 to 11 cycles was performed with a sample-barcoded 5' primer and a J-beta primer mix. Each TCR beta cDNA molecule received a unique molecular identifier from a template-switch 5' adaptor carrying 12 random nucleotides. At least 2.5 million CDR3-containing paired-end reads were obtained from each sample. First-strand cDNA was synthesized from all RNA with the Mint cDNA synthesis kit, primed by a TRBC-specific oligonucleotide. After uracil-DNA glycosylase treatment, a first 18-cycle PCR used universal primers M1SS and BC2_uni_R on all cDNA. Concerning the study's data processing: For normalization, 1 million high-quality reads were randomly selected from each sample, with every read carrying a distinct molecular identifier. Reads with shared molecular identifiers were discarded instead of being binned into consensus sequences. CDR3 identification, clonotype clustering and error correction used MiTCR with a Q25 quality threshold and the strictest error-elimination algorithm. A nonparametric unseen species model with Euler transformation was used to estimate lower-bound total TCR beta diversity. The raw public data were reprocessed by TCRdb itself: fastp quality trimming at Q25, MiXCR clonotype calling, in-frame beta chains only. A single entry per CDR3 protein holds the most common genes and DNA from its merged rows. TCRdb's processing, not the authors', yielded these V and J calls. Here the sample has about 1 million distinct CDR3 sequences; around 27% occur a single time. Around 0.7% of the sample belongs to the ten largest clones.

Notes on this clonotype: The antigen this receptor binds is unknown. Base qualities are not recorded, but no much larger clone differs from it by a single base.

The CDR3 has 17 amino acids, counting the end cysteine and phenylalanine. Just CDR3 DNA is preserved here, 51 bases in frame from base 1. The CDR1 and CDR2 encoded by the germline V gene are LGHNT and FRNRAP. V is cut back by 4 bases and J by 1 base, with 8 bases in the junction unmatched. This sample also belongs to another study, concerning T cells of mothers and their children. The second study, in turn, reports: Nine systemically healthy Caucasian individuals, comprising three mothers and their six children, were included as donors. cDNA synthesis used all of the extracted RNA, with approximately 1.4 ug of RNA in each 15 ul reaction. Sample barcodes and 2-4 random nucleotides were added via the M1S primer in the second PCR. More than 9 million TCR beta CDR3 reads were obtained from each mother, and some 3.2 million reads were obtained from each child. TCR recombination output is similarly shaped by thymic selection in related and unrelated pairs, with a minor effect exerted by inherited differences. Normalized repertoire overlap in related mother-child pairs was always slightly higher than in unrelated mother-child pairs, but the difference was never significant. With a sensitivity of approximately 100 clones per million clonotypes, no persistent microchimeric T cell clones were detected. To look for features that set related mother-child pairs apart from unrelated individuals, the researchers ran deep NGS to compare the TCR beta repertoires of mothers and children. Mothers averaged roughly 40 +/- 4 years of age and children averaged roughly 11 +/- 4 years. Libraries were sequenced on Illumina HiSeq 2000 with 100+100 nt paired-end reads after adapter ligation with NEBNext reagents. To prevent cross-contamination, the mother and child libraries were prepared one month apart and sequenced in separate runs. Between roughly 450,000 and 2,000,000 distinct TCR beta clonotypes were identified per donor. Naive TCR beta clonotypes were estimated from low-frequency clonotypes matched to each donor's FACS-determined naive share, without sorting.

This sequence originates from a girl aged 2-10 years in good health. Material: blood. The sequence links TRBV12-5 to TRBJ2-5; 11 junctional bases match TRBD1. The DNA is TGTGCTAGTGGTTCGCCCACCGGGACAGGGGGCCAAGAGACCCAGTACTTC. This sequence encodes CASGSPTGTGGQETQYF.